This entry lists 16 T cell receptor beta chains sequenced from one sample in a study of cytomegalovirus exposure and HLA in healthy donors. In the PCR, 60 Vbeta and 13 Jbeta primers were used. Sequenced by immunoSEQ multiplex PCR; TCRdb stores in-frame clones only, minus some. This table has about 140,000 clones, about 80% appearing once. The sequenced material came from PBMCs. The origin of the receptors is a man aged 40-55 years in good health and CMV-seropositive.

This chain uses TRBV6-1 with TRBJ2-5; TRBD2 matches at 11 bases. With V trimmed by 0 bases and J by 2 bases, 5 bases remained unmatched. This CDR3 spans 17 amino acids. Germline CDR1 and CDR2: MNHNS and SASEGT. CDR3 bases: TGTGCCAGCAGTGAAGCGTTAACTAGCGGGGGTCAAGAGACCCAGTACTTC. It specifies CASSEALTSGGQETQYF.

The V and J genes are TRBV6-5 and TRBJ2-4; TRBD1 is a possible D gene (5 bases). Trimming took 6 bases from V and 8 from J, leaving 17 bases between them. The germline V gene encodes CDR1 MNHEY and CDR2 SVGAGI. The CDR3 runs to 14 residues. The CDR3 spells CASSNLKGFDIQYF. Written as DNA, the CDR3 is TGTGCCAGCAGCAACCTTAAGGGGTTTGACATTCAGTACTTC.

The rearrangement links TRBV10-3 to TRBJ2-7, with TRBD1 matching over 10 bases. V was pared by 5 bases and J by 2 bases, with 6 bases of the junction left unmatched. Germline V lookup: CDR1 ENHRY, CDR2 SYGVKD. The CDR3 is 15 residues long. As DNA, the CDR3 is TGTGCCATCAGTACCGGGACAGGGGCACCCTACGAGCAGTACTTC. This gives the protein CAISTGTGAPYEQYF.

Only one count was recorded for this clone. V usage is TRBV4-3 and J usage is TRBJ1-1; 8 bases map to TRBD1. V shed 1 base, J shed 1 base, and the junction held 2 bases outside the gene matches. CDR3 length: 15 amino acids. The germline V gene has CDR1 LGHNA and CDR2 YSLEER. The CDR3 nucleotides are TGCGCCAGCAGCCAAGCGGGACAGGAGAACACTGAAGCTTTCTTT. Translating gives CASSQAGQENTEAFF.

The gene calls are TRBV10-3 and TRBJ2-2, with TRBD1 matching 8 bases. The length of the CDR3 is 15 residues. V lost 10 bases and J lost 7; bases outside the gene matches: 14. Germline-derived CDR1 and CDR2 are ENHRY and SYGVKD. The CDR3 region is CATKREDRESGELFF. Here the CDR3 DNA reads TGTGCCACGAAGAGGGAGGACAGGGAAAGCGGGGAGCTGTTTTTT.

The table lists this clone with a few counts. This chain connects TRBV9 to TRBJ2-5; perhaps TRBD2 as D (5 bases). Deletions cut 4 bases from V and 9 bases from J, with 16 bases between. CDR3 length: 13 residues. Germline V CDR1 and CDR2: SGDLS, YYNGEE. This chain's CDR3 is CASSTGRSSAQYF. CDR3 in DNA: TGTGCCAGCAGCACGGGAAGGAGTTCGGCCCAGTACTTC. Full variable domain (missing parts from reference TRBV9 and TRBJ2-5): DSGVTQTPKHLITATGQRVTLRCSPRSGDLSVYWYQQSLDQGLQFLIQYYNGEERAKGNILERFSAQQFPDLHSELNLSSLELGDSALYFCASSTGRSSAQYFGPGTRLLVL.

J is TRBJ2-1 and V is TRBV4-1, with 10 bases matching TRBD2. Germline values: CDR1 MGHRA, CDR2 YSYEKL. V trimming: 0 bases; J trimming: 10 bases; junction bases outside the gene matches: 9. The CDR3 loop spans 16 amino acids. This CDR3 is CASSQDSAGGGWEQFF. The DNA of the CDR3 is TGCGCCAGCAGCCAAGATTCAGCGGGAGGGGGTTGGGAGCAGTTCTTC.

The CDR3 DNA reads as TGTGCCAGCAGTTACTCCTCGACAGGGACGGGGGAGCAGTACTTC. Translation: CASSYSSTGTGEQYF. The chain recombines TRBV6-5 with TRBJ2-7, with 7 positions matching TRBD1. In germline, CDR1 is MNHEY, CDR2 SVGAGI. This CDR3 region has 15 residues. V dropped 0 bases and J dropped 7; count of bases not matched to a gene: 9.

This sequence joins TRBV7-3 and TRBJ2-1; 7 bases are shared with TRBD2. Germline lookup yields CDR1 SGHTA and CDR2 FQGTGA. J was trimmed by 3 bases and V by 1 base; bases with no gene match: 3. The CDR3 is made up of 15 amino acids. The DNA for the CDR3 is TGTGCCAGCAGCTTAAGTAGCGGGTACTACAATGAGCAGTTCTTC. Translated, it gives CASSLSSGYYNEQFF.

CDR3 loop: CASRSDRERRTEAFF. In DNA form, the CDR3 reads TGTGCCAGCAGGTCGGACAGGGAAAGGAGGACTGAAGCTTTCTTT. The gene calls are TRBV5-4 and TRBJ1-1; 8 bases fit TRBD1. The CDR3 consists of 15 residues. V shed 5 bases and J 5 bases; nucleotides not matched to a gene: 11. Germline-derived CDR1 and CDR2 are SGHNT and YYREEE (reference sequence). Looking up the rest from reference TRBV5-4 and TRBJ1-1 gives the full variable domain: ETGVTQSPTHLIKTRGQQVTLRCSSQSGHNTVSWYQQALGQGPQFIFQYYREEENGRGNFPPRFSGLQFPNYSSELNVNALELDDSALYLCASRSDRERRTEAFFGQGTRLTVV.

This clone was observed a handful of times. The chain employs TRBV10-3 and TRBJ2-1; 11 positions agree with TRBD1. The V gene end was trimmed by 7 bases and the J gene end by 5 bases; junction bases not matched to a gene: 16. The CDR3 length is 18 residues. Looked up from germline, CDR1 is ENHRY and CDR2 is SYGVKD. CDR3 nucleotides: TGTGCCATCAAGAGGACAGGGGGCCTTGCTAGCGGGGACAATGAGCAGTTCTTC. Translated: CAIKRTGGLASGDNEQFF.

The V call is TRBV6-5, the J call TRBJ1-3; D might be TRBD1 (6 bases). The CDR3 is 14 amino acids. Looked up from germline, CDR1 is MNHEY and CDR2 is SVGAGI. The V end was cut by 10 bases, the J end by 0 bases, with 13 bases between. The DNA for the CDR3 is TGTGCCACCAAGGACAGAGGCTCTGGAAACACCATATATTTT. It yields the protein CATKDRGSGNTIYF.

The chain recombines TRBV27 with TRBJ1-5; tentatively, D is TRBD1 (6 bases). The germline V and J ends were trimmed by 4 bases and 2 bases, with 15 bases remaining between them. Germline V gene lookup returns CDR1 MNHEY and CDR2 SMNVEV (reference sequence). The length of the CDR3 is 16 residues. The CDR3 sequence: CASSSKGTLGNQPQHF. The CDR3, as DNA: TGTGCCAGCAGTTCCAAGGGGACACTTGGCAATCAGCCCCAGCATTTT.

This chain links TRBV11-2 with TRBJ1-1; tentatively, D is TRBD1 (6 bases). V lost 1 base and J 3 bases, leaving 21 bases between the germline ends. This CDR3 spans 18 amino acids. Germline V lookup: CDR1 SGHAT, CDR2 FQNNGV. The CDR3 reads CASSLGRYETGGDTEAFF. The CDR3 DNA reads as TGTGCCAGCAGCTTAGGACGATATGAGACAGGAGGAGACACTGAAGCTTTCTTT. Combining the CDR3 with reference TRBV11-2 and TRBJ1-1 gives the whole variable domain EAGVAQSPRYKIIEKRQSVAFWCNPISGHATLYWYQQILGQGPKLLIQFQNNGVVDDSQLPKDRFSAERLKGVDSTLKIQPAKLEDSAVYLCASSLGRYETGGDTEAFFGQGTRLTVV.

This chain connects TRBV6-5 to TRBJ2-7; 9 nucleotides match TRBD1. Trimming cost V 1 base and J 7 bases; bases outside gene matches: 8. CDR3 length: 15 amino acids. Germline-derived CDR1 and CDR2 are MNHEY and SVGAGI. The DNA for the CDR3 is TGTGCCAGCAGTTACTATTCGGGACAGGGTGGTGAGCAGTACTTC. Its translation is CASSYYSGQGGEQYF.

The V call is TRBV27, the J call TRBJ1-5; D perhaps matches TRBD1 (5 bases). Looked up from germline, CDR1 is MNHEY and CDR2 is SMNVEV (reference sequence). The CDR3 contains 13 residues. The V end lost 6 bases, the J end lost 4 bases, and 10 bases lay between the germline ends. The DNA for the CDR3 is TGTGCCAGCAGCGGAAGGGGAAATCAGCCCCAGCATTTT. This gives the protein CASSGRGNQPQHF.